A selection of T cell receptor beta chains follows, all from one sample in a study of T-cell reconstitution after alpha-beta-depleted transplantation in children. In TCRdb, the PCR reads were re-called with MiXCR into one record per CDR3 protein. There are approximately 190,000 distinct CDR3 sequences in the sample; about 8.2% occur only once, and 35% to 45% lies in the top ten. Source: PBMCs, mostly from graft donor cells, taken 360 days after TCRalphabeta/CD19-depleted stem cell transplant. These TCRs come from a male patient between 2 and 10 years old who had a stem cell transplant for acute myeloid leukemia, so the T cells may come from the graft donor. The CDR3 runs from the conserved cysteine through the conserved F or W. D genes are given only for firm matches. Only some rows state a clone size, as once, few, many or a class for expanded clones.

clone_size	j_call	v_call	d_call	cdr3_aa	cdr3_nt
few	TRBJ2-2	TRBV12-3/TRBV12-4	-	CASSVYTGELFF	TGTGCCAGCAGTGTCTACACCGGGGAGCTGTTTTTT
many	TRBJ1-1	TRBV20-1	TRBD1	CSILRPGQVGGAFF	TGCAGTATTCTTAGACCCGGACAGGTCGGAGGAGCTTTCTTT
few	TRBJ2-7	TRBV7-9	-	CASSLIGSSYEQYF	TGTGCCAGCAGCTTAATCGGCTCTTCCTACGAGCAGTACTTC
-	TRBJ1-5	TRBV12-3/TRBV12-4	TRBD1	CASTGQGSNQPQHF	TGTGCCAGCACCGGACAGGGGAGCAATCAGCCCCAGCATTTT
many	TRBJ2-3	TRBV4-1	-	CASSSQIPDTQYF	TGCGCCAGCAGCTCCCAGATACCAGATACGCAGTATTTT
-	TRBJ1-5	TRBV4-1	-	CASSRDDRINQPQHF	TGCGCCAGCAGCCGAGACGACAGGATCAATCAGCCCCAGCATTTT
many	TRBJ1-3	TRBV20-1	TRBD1	CSADRGLSGNTIYF	TGCAGTGCTGACAGGGGCCTCTCTGGAAACACCATATATTTT
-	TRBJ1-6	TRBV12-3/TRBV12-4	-	CASSSGAVFPLGNSPLHF	TGTGCCAGCAGTTCTGGGGCAGTTTTTCCCCTCGGTAATTCACCCCTCCACTTT
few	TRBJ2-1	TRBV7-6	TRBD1	CASSLDRGFDEQFF	TGTGCCAGCAGCCTAGACAGGGGGTTCGATGAGCAGTTCTTC
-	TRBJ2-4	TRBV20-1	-	CSAGRTDIAKNIQYF	TGCAGTGCTGGACGGACCGATATAGCCAAAAACATTCAGTACTTC
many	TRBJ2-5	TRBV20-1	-	CSAREGWLGRQETQYF	TGCAGTGCTAGAGAGGGTTGGTTGGGGCGTCAAGAGACCCAGTACTTC
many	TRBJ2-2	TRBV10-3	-	CAAREGRSGELFF	TGTGCCGCCCGCGAGGGCCGAAGCGGGGAGCTGTTTTTT
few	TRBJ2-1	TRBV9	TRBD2	CASSPSAGSSGNRRNEQFF	TGTGCCAGCAGCCCGTCCGCGGGAAGTAGCGGGAATCGGAGAAATGAGCAGTTCTTC
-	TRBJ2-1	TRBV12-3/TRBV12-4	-	CASSSLLVNYNEQFF	TGTGCCAGCAGTTCTCTACTAGTTAACTACAATGAGCAGTTCTTC
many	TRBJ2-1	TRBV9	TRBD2	CASSVGVGREDYNEQFF	TGTGCCAGCAGCGTAGGGGTTGGGCGGGAGGATTACAATGAGCAGTTCTTC
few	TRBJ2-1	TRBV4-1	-	CASSQAGLPSNEQFF	TGCGCCAGCAGCCAAGCCGGACTCCCCTCCAATGAGCAGTTCTTC
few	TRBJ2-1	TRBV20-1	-	CSASGIRSYKEQFF	TGCAGTGCTAGCGGGATTCGATCCTACAAGGAGCAGTTCTTC
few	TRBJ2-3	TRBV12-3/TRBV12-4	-	CASSWDGSTDTQYF	TGTGCCAGCAGTTGGGACGGAAGCACAGATACGCAGTATTTT
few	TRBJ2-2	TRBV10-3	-	CAGRGDNTGELFF	TGTGCCGGGCGGGGCGATAACACCGGGGAGCTGTTTTTT
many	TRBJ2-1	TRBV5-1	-	CASSQGSTVYNEQFF	TGCGCCAGCTCTCAGGGGTCCACAGTCTACAATGAGCAGTTCTTC
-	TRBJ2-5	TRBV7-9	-	CASSLFGQRETQYF	TGTGCCAGCAGCTTATTCGGGCAGCGGGAGACCCAGTACTTC
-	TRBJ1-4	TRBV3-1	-	CASSRRGTQIGAEKLFF	TGTGCCAGCAGCCGACGGGGGACACAAATTGGGGCTGAAAAACTGTTTTTT